This TCR beta chain was captured by sequencing in a study of human T cells and chemical hapten exposure. For the study at large: Patients, a majority of them female, were diagnosed with alopecia areata, totalis or universalis. Minor pooled library volume differences mainly drove per-sample TCR yield variation.

Time point given: pre-sensitization, week 0. Documented treatment: therapeutic diphenylcyclopropenone sensitization with weekly scalp DPC. The study, taken as a whole, reports: With patch test score, the counts of PT1 expanded TCRs showed a positive correlation.

In the study's own analysis: TCRs per sample had a median of approximately 88,000 and ranged from about 20,000 to 750,000. TCRdb independently ran MiXCR on the RACE reads; one entry per CDR3 protein. The V and J calls follow TCRdb's processing rather than the paper's. The sample lists about 110,000 distinct CDR3 sequences; 10% to 15% were seen once. The CDR3 extends over 15 amino acids. V was cut by 5 bases and J by 3 bases, with 13 bases left in between. Germline CDR1 reads SGHVS; CDR2 reads FNYEAQ. The table lists this clonotype with many counts. Its antigen is as yet unknown. The receptor was isolated from a woman in her fifties or sixties with alopecia areata. Some clones in this sample may be carry-over from other donors' samples. Sequencing was performed on whole blood, taken in connection with sensitization to the hapten diphenylcyclopropenone (DPC). The rearrangement links TRBV7-6 to TRBJ1-4, with D hard to call. The CDR3 is CASSLNYGPNEKLFF. The CDR3 region has the DNA TGTGCCAGCAGCCTCAATTATGGACCTAATGAAAAACTGTTTTTT.